The 21 T cell receptor beta chains below come from one sample, sequenced in a study of type 1 regulatory T cells. TCRdb called the reads again in MiXCR, with one record for every CDR3 protein. The sample yields approximately 45,000 distinct CDR3 sequences, 10% to 15% seen once. Their specific antigens are unknown. Sequenced input: cultured non-Tr1 T cells, either the whole culture or a sorted T cell fraction (not recorded which). The receptor set was obtained from a human donor in good health.

This clonotype was found many times. This rearrangement joins TRBV2 to TRBJ1-2; the D is unclear. The CDR3 contains 15 residues. Germline V gene sequence: CDR1 SNHLY, CDR2 FYNNEI. The ends were cut back, 6 bases at V and 3 bases at J, with 17 bases in the middle. This CDR3 is CASRVDLSRDYGYTF. CDR3 nucleotides: TGTGCCAGCAGAGTGGACCTCTCCCGCGACTATGGCTACACCTTC.

This clonotype was detected ten times or more. This rearrangement joins TRBV20-1 to TRBJ1-3, with 7 bases fitting TRBD1. The germline V gene has CDR1 DFQATT and CDR2 SNEGSKA (reference sequence). The CDR3 is made up of 14 amino acids. The J segment lost 0 bases and the V segment lost 6 bases, leaving 5 bases of the junction unmatched. Here the CDR3 DNA reads TGCAGTGCGCCGGACAGGTTCTCTGGAAACACCATATATTTT. Its protein product is CSAPDRFSGNTIYF.

This clonotype was seen a handful of times. The chain couples TRBV5-1 to TRBJ2-2; maybe TRBD1 (6 bases). V was trimmed by 1 base and J by 4 bases, leaving 14 bases between them. The CDR3 is 16 amino acids. Per germline, CDR1 SGHRS and CDR2 YFSETQ. The CDR3 here is CASSLTGRQRTGELFF. The CDR3 DNA follows: TGCGCCAGCAGCTTGACAGGGCGGCAACGCACCGGGGAGCTGTTTTTT.

This clonotype was seen many times. The chain recombines TRBV20-1 with TRBJ1-1, with D possibly matching TRBD1 (6 bases). This CDR3 has 14 residues. Between the trimmed V and J ends, which lost 0 bases and 8 bases, there was a span of 16 bases. The V gene's germline CDR1 is DFQATT and CDR2 SNEGSKA (reference sequence). For the CDR3, the DNA is TGCAGTGCTAGAGAACGTTCAGGGGTGGTAGAAGCTTTCTTT. It specifies CSARERSGVVEAFF.

The chain combines TRBV7-2 with TRBJ2-1; maybe TRBD2 (6 bases). This CDR3 is built from 13 residues. In germline, CDR1 is SGHTA, CDR2 FQGNSA. The V end lost 5 bases, the J end lost 13 bases, and 18 bases lay between the germline ends. This chain's CDR3 is CASSPSGGPPQFF. For the CDR3, the DNA is TGTGCCAGCAGCCCCAGTGGAGGGCCGCCCCAGTTCTTC.

This clonotype appeared many times. The chain carries TRBV12-3 or TRBV12-4 and TRBJ1-6; tentative D call: TRBD1 (6 bases). V lost 6 bases to trimming and J lost 6 bases, with 12 bases between them. The CDR3 totals 14 residues. CDR3 loop: CASRRQASNSPLHF. The CDR3 DNA reads TGTGCCAGCAGGCGACAGGCGAGTAATTCACCCCTCCACTTT.

The table lists this clonotype with a few counts. A read error may account for a junction end that differs from germline. This rearrangement joins TRBV5-1 to TRBJ2-1; possible D gene TRBD2, 6 bases. This CDR3 has 14 residues. Germline V gene lookup returns CDR1 SGHRS and CDR2 YFSETQ. The CDR3: CAGSLGSGNNEQFF. The CDR3 coding sequence is TGCGCCGGCAGCCTCGGTAGCGGCAACAATGAGCAGTTCTTC. Full variable domain (rest looked up from reference TRBV5-1 and TRBJ2-1): KAGVTQTPRYLIKTRGQQVTLSCSPISGHRSVSWYQQTPGQGLQFLFEYFSETQRNKGNFPGRFSGRQFSNSRSEMNVSTLELGDSALYLCAGSLGSGNNEQFFGPGTRLTVL.

This clonotype was seen repeatedly, ten times or more. CDR3 residues: CASSGGENEKLFF. CDR3 bases: TGTGCCAGCAGCGGCGGGGAAAATGAAAAACTGTTTTTT. The chain recombines TRBV3-1 with TRBJ1-4; no reliable D call. This CDR3 region has 13 residues. V was pared by 5 bases and J by 5 bases, with 9 bases between. Germline-derived CDR1 and CDR2 are LGHDT and YNNKEL (reference sequence).

The V gene is TRBV6-2 or TRBV6-3, the J gene TRBJ2-1, with 7 bases that match TRBD2. Per germline, CDR1 MNHEY and CDR2 SVGEGT. This CDR3 has 16 residues. The trim removed 2 bases at V and 5 bases at J, leaving 9 bases unmatched. CDR3 amino acids: CASSYVRLAPHNEQFF. CDR3 nucleotide sequence: TGTGCCAGCAGTTACGTCAGACTAGCCCCCCACAATGAGCAGTTCTTC.

There are many counts of this clonotype. The chain couples TRBV29-1 to TRBJ1-2; D is unresolved. The CDR3 is 11 residues long. From germline, CDR1 is SQVTM and CDR2 ANQGSEA. V was trimmed by 4 bases and J by 5 bases, leaving 8 bases between them. For the CDR3, the DNA is TGCAGCGTTGTAGCCGGGTATGGCTACACCTTC. Translating it yields CSVVAGYGYTF.

This clonotype was counted a few times. This chain uses TRBV9 with TRBJ2-1; 7 bases fit TRBD2. Germline V gives CDR1 SGDLS, CDR2 YYNGEE. This CDR3 is built from 15 residues. J lost 7 bases, V lost 0 bases, and 7 bases had no gene match. As DNA, the CDR3 is TGTGCCAGCAGCGTAGAGGGCGGGAGAAGGAATGAGCAGTTCTTC. This translates into CASSVEGGRRNEQFF. Complete variable domain (other parts from reference TRBV9 and TRBJ2-1): DSGVTQTPKHLITATGQRVTLRCSPRSGDLSVYWYQQSLDQGLQFLIQYYNGEERAKGNILERFSAQQFPDLHSELNLSSLELGDSALYFCASSVEGGRRNEQFFGPGTRLTVL.

V usage is TRBV7-6 and J usage is TRBJ2-7, with 8 nucleotides matching TRBD1. Germline V gives CDR1 SGHVS, CDR2 FNYEAQ. The CDR3 sequence is 13 residues long. V gave up 4 bases and J gave up 7 bases; unmatched junction bases: 6. CDR3 in DNA: TGTGCCAGCAGCTCAACAGGGGGTTGGGAGCAGTACTTC. It codes for CASSSTGGWEQYF.

This clonotype was counted at least ten times. J is TRBJ2-7 and V is TRBV15, with D unresolved. With 1 base removed from V and 0 bases from J, the gap between germline ends came to 16 bases. The CDR3 length is 17 residues. The germline CDR1 and CDR2 sequences are LNHNV and YYDKDF (reference sequence). CDR3 sequence reads: CATSRVPPTRSSYEQYF. The DNA of the CDR3 is TGTGCCACCAGCAGAGTCCCCCCCACGCGGAGCTCCTACGAGCAGTACTTC. Variable domain in full (rest from reference TRBV15 and TRBJ2-7): DAMVIQNPRYQVTQFGKPVTLSCSQTLNHNVMYWYQQKSSQAPKLLFHYYDKDFNNEADTPDNFQSRRPNTSFCFLDIRSPGLGDTAMYLCATSRVPPTRSSYEQYFGPGTRLTVT.

This chain joins TRBV27 and TRBJ2-3; TRBD1 matches at 7 bases. The CDR3 loop spans 13 amino acids. The J segment lost 4 bases and the V segment lost 2 bases, leaving 0 bases of the junction unmatched. Germline V lookup: CDR1 MNHEY, CDR2 SMNVEV (reference sequence). CDR3 residues: CASSLQGADTQYF. The CDR3 bases are TGTGCCAGCAGTTTACAGGGGGCAGATACGCAGTATTTT.

This chain joins TRBV5-1 and TRBJ1-1, with 11 positions matching TRBD1. Germline CDR1 SGHRS, CDR2 YFSETQ. V dropped 4 bases and J dropped 4; count of bases not matched to a gene: 3. This CDR3 is 14 amino acids long. The CDR3 region has the DNA TGCGCCAGCAGCCCCGGGACAGGGGGCACTGAAGCTTTCTTT. Translating it yields CASSPGTGGTEAFF.

This clonotype occurred many times. The chain has TRBV20-1 and TRBJ1-5; no reliable D call. Between the trimmed V and J ends, which lost 3 bases and 4 bases, there was a span of 7 bases. The CDR3 has 12 residues. The V gene's germline CDR1 is DFQATT and CDR2 SNEGSKA (reference sequence). CDR3 region: CSASRGNQPQHF. The DNA of the CDR3 is TGCAGTGCTAGTCGGGGAAATCAGCCCCAGCATTTT.

At least ten counts were recorded for this clonotype. The V call is TRBV28, the J call TRBJ2-1; D is undetermined. This CDR3 has 15 residues. Germline V CDR1 and CDR2: MDHEN, SYDVKM. Trimming cost V 5 bases and J 2 bases, with 13 bases left between them. The CDR3 region is CASSGWAEPYNEQFF. For the CDR3, the DNA is TGTGCCAGCAGTGGGTGGGCGGAGCCCTACAATGAGCAGTTCTTC.

The sample holds many counts of this clonotype. The chain links TRBV5-1 to TRBJ2-7; tentatively, D is TRBD2 (6 bases). This CDR3 is 15 amino acids long. From germline, CDR1 is SGHRS and CDR2 YFSETQ. V lost 0 bases, J lost 7 bases, and 17 bases lay in between. CDR3 amino acids: CASSLVVGLGGEQYF. CDR3 DNA sequence: TGCGCCAGCAGCTTGGTTGTCGGCCTCGGGGGAGAGCAGTACTTC.

This clonotype has at least ten counts. The chain couples TRBV7-2 to TRBJ2-4, with TRBD1 identical over 7 bases. CDR3 length: 14 residues. V was pared by 6 bases and J by 1 base, with 3 bases of the junction left unmatched. Germline loops: CDR1 SGHTA, CDR2 FQGNSA. CDR3 amino acids: CASSPQGAKNIQYF. DNA of the CDR3: TGTGCCAGCAGTCCACAGGGGGCCAAAAACATTCAGTACTTC.

This chain uses TRBV7-2 with TRBJ1-2; 8 nucleotides agree with TRBD1. Germline assignment: CDR1 SGHTA and CDR2 FQGNSA. V shed 5 bases, J shed 8 bases, and the junction held 7 bases outside the gene matches. CDR3 length: 13 residues. The CDR3 is CASSQTGTGGYTF. The CDR3 DNA reads as TGTGCCAGCAGCCAGACCGGGACAGGCGGCTACACCTTC.

In this sample, this clonotype turned up a few times. The chain is built from TRBV7-6 and TRBJ2-7; TRBD1 or TRBD2 may be the D gene (5 bases each). Trimming took 3 bases from V and 5 from J, leaving 14 bases between them. This CDR3 spans 14 amino acids. The germline V gene encodes CDR1 SGHVS and CDR2 FNYEAQ. CDR3 nucleotide sequence: TGTGCCAGCAGCTTCGAGGATACGGGGCACGAGCAGTACTTC. Amino acids: CASSFEDTGHEQYF.